The rows below give T cell receptor beta chains drawn from one sample of a study of CD8 T cells in Susac syndrome. TCRdb ran MiXCR on the immunoSEQ multiplex PCR reads and lists one entry per CDR3 protein. The sample holds 25,000 to 30,000 distinct CDR3 sequences, 94% seen once. The source material was CD8+ T cells from PBMCs. These receptors were taken from a human donor in good health. CDR3s leave out the opening cysteine and the closing phenylalanine or tryptophan. Fields, in order: V gene, CDR3 protein.

>TRBV29-1
SGIGTGGSYEQY
>TRBV12-3/TRBV12-4
ASSGTGNQPQH
>TRBV4-3
ASSQEIAGASSYNEQF
>TRBV27
ASSDREGSYNEQF
>TRBV14
ASSQVGVLTDTQY
>TRBV20-1
SARVPFGKYGYT
>TRBV3-1
ASSQAGISTDTQY
>TRBV12-3/TRBV12-4
ASSSTASNTEAF
>TRBV4-3
ASSQDPLLNTEAF
>TRBV29-1
SVVEGYNEQF
>TRBV13
ASSRPKGTNEQF
>TRBV5-1
ASSFGGVPTTDTQY
>TRBV4-1
ASSQGLTGADTEAF
>TRBV12-3/TRBV12-4
ASRPPDRVNYYEQY
>TRBV4-3
ASSQDRVSTEAF
>TRBV21-1
ASSKGPRTTPYEQY
>TRBV27
ASSNRDRGNNEQF
>TRBV9
ASSSRLGRGEGYT
>TRBV7-9
ASSLDRGTAEAF
>TRBV3-1
ASSPIVTGTQY
>TRBV14
ASSQPTVQQETQY
>TRBV12-3/TRBV12-4
ASSFSGTNEKLF
>TRBV25-1
ASSTTGGNTIY
>TRBV6-5
ASSYSGVGANVLT
>TRBV9
ASSVVGSTDTQY
>TRBV11-2
ASSLDKRQGGYEQY
>TRBV4-1
ASSQGTGQLSYEQY
>TRBV10-3
AISESTWGEGTEAF
>TRBV7-9
ASSRTTGGSSTDTQY
>TRBV12-3/TRBV12-4
ASGTGATYEQY
>TRBV7-9
ASSFSTGAFYGYT
>TRBV6-5
ASSYPAYGGYTGELF
>TRBV2
ASSTSVPYEQY
>TRBV29-1
SVAHRDRDLYEQY
>TRBV7-2
ASSDSWGTDTQY
>TRBV29-1
SSGAGGRQETQY
>TRBV4-3
ASSQATSGTYEQY
>TRBV27
ASSFGTGVWDHYGYT
>TRBV6-2/TRBV6-3
ASSSVQLYNEQF
>TRBV9
ASSVGEGSYEQY
>TRBV6-2/TRBV6-3
ASRSTALKH
>TRBV4-3
ASSQDSGYAEAF
>TRBV29-1
SVEGLEGTEAF
>TRBV27
ASRLSSRGDTQY
>TRBV9
ASSVGGGNQPQH
>TRBV6-1
ASSRPTGYRDNEQF
>TRBV7-2
ASSLGGAANEQY
>TRBV6-2/TRBV6-3
ASSLSWSPNSPLH
>TRBV3-1
ASSQDPGGTVVTEAF
>TRBV5-5
ASSLGGRTGEHYGYT
>TRBV3-1
TSSQGQFYNEQF
>TRBV7-2
ASSPLAGITDTQY
>TRBV4-1
ASSQASGAQDGYT
>TRBV6-6
ASSYPYGTYGYT
>TRBV6-5
ASSDKSSYNSPLH
>TRBV5-1
ASSSRPTNTEAF